Each of the 13 T cell receptor beta chains below was sequenced from the same sample in a study of cytotoxic CD8 clonotypes in ibrutinib-treated CLL. Profiling relied on immunoSEQ multiplex PCR, and the TCRdb table lists in-frame clones only, not all of them. The sample includes 35,000 to 40,000 clones, 60% to 80% of them seen just once. The material was PBMCs, obtained at disease progression, from a patient treated with ibrutinib. These receptors were collected from a human donor with chronic lymphocytic leukemia.

The gene calls are TRBV6-1 and TRBJ1-4; tentatively, D is TRBD1 (6 bases). The length of the CDR3 is 14 residues. The germline V gene encodes CDR1 MNHNS and CDR2 SASEGT. The V and J ends lost 7 bases and 4 bases respectively, with 13 bases between them. CDR3 residues: CASTRGRGNEKLFF. As DNA, the CDR3 is TGTGCCAGCACGAGGGGGAGGGGTAATGAAAAACTGTTTTTT.

The sample holds a few counts of this clone. The rearrangement links TRBV29-1 to TRBJ2-7, with D uncertain. Germline lookup yields CDR1 SQVTM and CDR2 ANQGSEA. Trimming pared 6 bases from V and 3 bases from J, leaving 9 bases between. CDR3 length equals 11 residues. In DNA form, the CDR3 reads TGCAGCGTCTCAAAGGGCTACGAGCAGTACTTC. It is translated as CSVSKGYEQYF.

The rearrangement uses TRBV7-8 and TRBJ1-2; the D is unclear. The CDR3 has 14 residues. Germline CDR1 is SGHVS and CDR2 is FQNEAQ. V was pared by 4 bases and J by 4 bases, with 13 bases between. The CDR3 bases are TGTGCCAGCAGCTCCACGGCACCCAGCTATGGCTACACCTTC. Its protein is CASSSTAPSYGYTF.

V gene TRBV14 combines with J gene TRBJ1-1; 8 bases match TRBD1. After removal of 3 bases from V and 0 bases from J, the junction contained 12 bases not matched to a gene. The germline CDR1 and CDR2 sequences are SGHDN and FVKESK. The CDR3 contains 18 residues. The CDR3 reads CASSHTLTGGRMNTEAFF. The CDR3 bases are TGTGCCAGCAGCCATACACTTACAGGGGGGCGCATGAACACTGAAGCTTTCTTT. The full variable domain, with the rest looked up from reference TRBV14 and TRBJ1-1, is EAGVTQFPSHSVIEKGQTVTLRCDPISGHDNLYWYRRVMGKEIKFLLHFVKESKQDESGMPNNRFLAERTGGTYSTLKVQPAELEDSGVYFCASSHTLTGGRMNTEAFFGQGTRLTVV.

The J gene is TRBJ1-1, the V gene TRBV5-1; tentatively, D is TRBD1 (6 bases). The V end was cut by 0 bases, the J end by 4 bases, with 10 bases between. Germline loops: CDR1 SGHRS, CDR2 YFSETQ. This CDR3 comprises 14 residues. The CDR3 here is CASSLEPGVTEAFF. The CDR3, as DNA: TGCGCCAGCAGCTTGGAGCCAGGGGTCACTGAAGCTTTCTTT.

This sequence joins TRBV5-1 and TRBJ2-3; 13 nucleotides align to TRBD2. The CDR3 loop spans 16 amino acids. The V gene end was trimmed by 5 bases and the J gene end by 3 bases; junction bases not matched to a gene: 6. Germline lookup yields CDR1 SGHRS and CDR2 YFSETQ. The CDR3 DNA sequence: TGCGCCAGCAGGCAAACTAGCGGGGGGGCGACAGATACGCAGTATTTT. Its translation is CASRQTSGGATDTQYF.

This chain links TRBV2 with TRBJ1-6; D unresolved. V lost 3 bases, J lost 2 bases, and 5 bases lay in between. Germline V gene lookup returns CDR1 SNHLY and CDR2 FYNNEI. The CDR3 runs to 14 residues. This CDR3 is CASSDTTYNSPLHF. Here the CDR3 DNA reads TGTGCCAGCAGTGACACAACCTATAATTCACCCCTCCACTTT.

V gene TRBV7-8 combines with J gene TRBJ2-3; a possible D gene is TRBD2 (6 bases). Germline loops: CDR1 SGHVS, CDR2 FQNEAQ. CDR3 length: 17 amino acids. The germline V and J ends were trimmed by 3 bases and 3 bases, with 19 bases remaining between them. The CDR3 reads CASSLTAVGAGTDTQYF. In nucleotides, the CDR3 is TGTGCCAGCAGCTTGACCGCAGTGGGCGCGGGGACAGATACGCAGTATTTT.

In its sample, this clone was seen once. The chain is built from TRBV7-8 and TRBJ2-7, with 7 bases identical to TRBD2. After removal of 0 bases from V and 2 bases from J, the junction contained 7 bases not matched to a gene. Germline CDR1 is SGHVS and CDR2 is FQNEAQ. CDR3 length: 16 amino acids. The DNA of the CDR3 is TGTGCCAGCAGCTTAGCTGGGACTACGATTACCTACGAGCAGTACTTC. It encodes CASSLAGTTITYEQYF.

This clone showed up just once. The chain joins TRBV10-3 to TRBJ2-3; TRBD2 agrees at 7 bases. This CDR3 has 17 amino acids. V was pared by 3 bases and J by 0 bases, with 9 bases of the junction left unmatched. Germline V gene lookup returns CDR1 ENHRY and CDR2 SYGVKD. CDR3 DNA: TGTGCCATCAGTGACCACGTGGGGGGGGGTAGCACAGATACGCAGTATTTT. Translated: CAISDHVGGGSTDTQYF.

This clone was found once. The chain employs TRBV10-2 and TRBJ1-6, with D possibly matching TRBD1 (5 bases). The germline CDR1 and CDR2 sequences are WSHSY and SAAADI. There are 13 residues in the CDR3. The CDR3 DNA reads as TGCGCTACGAGGGGCGGTGGTAATTCACCCCTCCACTTT. Amino acids: CATRGGGNSPLHF.

The chain has TRBV7-8 and TRBJ1-3; the D is unclear. This CDR3 comprises 13 residues. In germline, CDR1 is SGHVS, CDR2 FQNEAQ. Deletions cut 1 base from V and 4 bases from J, with 5 bases between. CDR3 nucleotide sequence: TGTGCCAGCAGCTTAGTAGTCGGAAACACCATATATTTT. Translated, it gives CASSLVVGNTIYF.

This clone was seen once. The DNA for the CDR3 is TGTGCCAGCAGGAGGACAGGGAAAAACACTGAAGCTTTCTTT. It specifies CASRRTGKNTEAFF. This chain connects TRBV6-5 to TRBJ1-1; 8 positions agree with TRBD1. V dropped 6 bases and J dropped 2; count of bases not matched to a gene: 5. CDR1 MNHEY and CDR2 SVGAGI come from the germline V gene. The CDR3 runs to 14 residues.